This is a list of T cell receptor beta chains from one sample in a study of T cell responses to AZD1222 COVID-19 vaccine. The method was immunoSEQ multiplex PCR; TCRdb's version includes in-frame clones alone and lacks a portion of them. The sample lists over 150,000 clones; 85% to 90% were seen once. The sample was peripheral blood, taken on day 0 of AZD1222 vaccination. The receptor set was obtained from an adult in good health. Both conserved end residues are part of each CDR3. The D gene is left open where the match is weak. A row's size may be missing; if present it is once, few, many or a size class.

TRBV28	-	once	TRBJ1-2	CASSSIGTENGYTF	TGTGCCAGCAGCAGCATAGGGACTGAAAATGGCTACACCTTC
TRBV24-1	TRBD2	-	TRBJ2-1	CATSDSSGGANEQFF	TGTGCCACCAGTGATAGCAGCGGGGGGGCAAATGAGCAGTTCTTC
TRBV18	TRBD1	-	TRBJ2-5	CASSPTGETETQYF	TGTGCCAGCTCACCTACAGGGGAGACAGAGACCCAGTACTTC
TRBV7-8	TRBD1	-	TRBJ1-5	CASSLQGVWGNQPQHF	TGTGCCAGCAGCTTACAGGGGGTTTGGGGCAATCAGCCCCAGCATTTT
TRBV13	TRBD2	-	TRBJ2-5	CASSPRGLAGGEETQYF	TGTGCCAGCAGCCCGCGAGGACTAGCGGGGGGCGAAGAGACCCAGTACTTC
TRBV18	-	-	TRBJ1-2	CASSPPAGGNGYTF	TGTGCCAGCTCACCACCGGCGGGAGGGAATGGCTACACCTTC
TRBV3-1/TRBV3-2	-	-	TRBJ2-7	CASSQGPGYEQYF	TGTGCCAGCAGCCAAGGACCGGGCTACGAGCAGTACTTC
TRBV2	TRBD1	once	TRBJ2-7	CASGRGTGGYEQYF	TGTGCCAGCGGGCGCGGGACAGGGGGCTACGAGCAGTACTTC
TRBV7-6	-	-	TRBJ2-5	CASSHQGPKEETQYF	TGTGCCAGCAGCCACCAGGGGCCTAAGGAAGAGACCCAGTACTTC
TRBV27	TRBD1	few	TRBJ1-1	CASRVDRGFNTEAFF	TGTGCCAGCAGGGTGGACAGGGGATTCAACACTGAAGCTTTCTTT
TRBV7-9	-	-	TRBJ1-2	CASSPQVNYGYTF	TGTGCCAGCAGCCCTCAGGTGAACTATGGCTACACCTTC
TRBV5-6	-	-	TRBJ2-2	CASSPLDFDSGELFF	TGTGCCAGCAGTCCCCTAGACTTCGATAGCGGGGAGCTGTTTTTT
TRBV5-1	-	-	TRBJ1-2	CASSPISGSGYTF	TGCGCCAGCAGCCCGATATCAGGGAGCGGCTACACCTTC
TRBV18	-	-	TRBJ2-3	CASSPPGSNSDTQYF	TGTGCCAGCTCACCACCAGGGTCAAACTCAGATACGCAGTATTTT
TRBV7-2	-	-	TRBJ1-1	CASSLDRWTEAFF	TGTGCCAGCAGCTTAGATCGGTGGACTGAAGCTTTCTTT
TRBV12-3/TRBV12-4	-	-	TRBJ1-5	CASSVPGGKGHF	TGTGCCAGCAGTGTTCCTGGGGGTAAAGGGCATTTT
TRBV30	TRBD1	-	TRBJ2-5	CAWDRGIQETQYF	TGTGCCTGGGACAGGGGTATCCAAGAGACCCAGTACTTC
TRBV5-1	-	-	TRBJ1-1	CASSLAGGAAMNTEAFF	TGCGCCAGCAGCTTGGCGGGGGGGGCCGCAATGAACACTGAAGCTTTCTTT
TRBV28	-	once	TRBJ2-3	CASLGRGLREYF	TGTGCCAGCCTGGGGCGGGGCCTTAGGGAGTATTTT
TRBV19	TRBD1	-	TRBJ2-7	CASSIPGQGFYEQYF	TGTGCCAGTAGTATACCGGGACAGGGCTTCTACGAGCAGTACTTC
TRBV30	-	once	TRBJ1-6	CAWINNNSPLHF	TGTGCCTGGATCAATAATAATTCACCCCTCCACTTT
TRBV6-2/TRBV6-3	TRBD1	-	TRBJ1-1	CASSPPDREAFF	TGTGCCAGCAGTCCCCCGGACAGGGAAGCTTTCTTT
TRBV18	-	-	TRBJ1-1	CASSPGWGNTEAFF	TGTGCCAGCTCACCTGGATGGGGGAACACTGAAGCTTTCTTT
TRBV27	-	-	TRBJ1-1	CASSPTDFTEAFF	TGTGCCAGCAGTCCGACAGATTTCACTGAAGCTTTCTTT
TRBV19	TRBD1	-	TRBJ2-2	CASSVTGAAGELFF	TGTGCCAGTAGTGTGACAGGGGCGGCCGGGGAGCTGTTTTTT
TRBV4-1	TRBD1	once	TRBJ1-5	CASSSQPGQVNQPQHF	TGCGCCAGCAGCTCACAACCGGGACAGGTCAATCAGCCCCAGCATTTT
TRBV6-5	-	-	TRBJ1-1	CASSYSKDNMNTEAFF	TGTGCCAGCAGTTACTCGAAGGACAACATGAACACTGAAGCTTTCTTT
TRBV28	TRBD1	-	TRBJ1-3	CASSPGTEAAGNTIYF	TGTGCCAGCAGCCCCGGGACAGAGGCAGCTGGAAACACCATATATTTT
TRBV6-5	-	-	TRBJ1-1	CASSPDRATNTEAFF	TGTGCCAGCAGCCCGGACCGAGCGACGAACACTGAAGCTTTCTTT
TRBV4-1	-	-	TRBJ2-2	CASSQDPASRAGELFF	TGCGCCAGCAGCCAAGATCCGGCTAGCAGGGCCGGGGAGCTGTTTTTT
TRBV28	TRBD2	-	TRBJ2-3	CASSLEGGGATDTQYF	TGTGCCAGCAGTTTAGAAGGCGGGGGGGCAACAGATACGCAGTATTTT
TRBV7-9	TRBD1	-	TRBJ1-6	CASSSTGGSRSPLHF	TGTGCCAGCAGCTCGACAGGGGGCTCAAGATCACCCCTCCACTTT
TRBV6-2/TRBV6-3	-	-	TRBJ2-6	CASSYRVGPGVPLSGANVLTF	TGTGCCAGCAGTTATCGGGTGGGTCCGGGGGTGCCGCTCTCTGGGGCCAACGTCCTGACTTTC
TRBV19	TRBD2	-	TRBJ2-5	CAGEGRTQETQYF	TGTGCCGGGGAGGGGAGGACACAAGAGACCCAGTACTTC
TRBV12-3/TRBV12-4	-	-	TRBJ1-2	CASSFSRNYGYTF	TGTGCCAGCAGTTTTTCCAGAAACTATGGCTACACCTTC
TRBV5-1	-	-	TRBJ2-5	CASSLALLAGVGETQYF	TGCGCCAGCAGCTTGGCCCTCTTGGCTGGAGTGGGGGAGACCCAGTACTTC
TRBV6-5	-	few	TRBJ1-1	CASSSLYSNTEAFF	TGTGCCAGCAGTAGCTTATACAGCAACACTGAAGCTTTCTTT
TRBV4-1	TRBD1	-	TRBJ2-1	CASSLGQGRTYNEQFF	TGCGCCAGCAGCCTAGGACAGGGGAGGACCTACAATGAGCAGTTCTTC
TRBV7-8	-	once	TRBJ1-1	CASSPGGNTEAFF	TGTGCCAGCAGCCCGGGCGGGAACACTGAAGCTTTCTTT
TRBV7-2	-	-	TRBJ2-1	CASSPRQWSLDEQFF	TGTGCCAGCAGCCCTCGACAGTGGTCTCTCGATGAGCAGTTCTTC
TRBV29-1	-	-	TRBJ2-2	CSVELRGGFGTGELFF	TGCAGCGTTGAATTGCGGGGAGGTTTTGGCACCGGGGAGCTGTTTTTT
TRBV27	-	-	TRBJ1-2	CASSLSAGDQRTTYGYTF	TGTGCCAGCAGTTTATCGGCGGGGGATCAACGTACAACCTATGGCTACACCTTC
TRBV6-4	TRBD2	-	TRBJ2-5	CASSDSRTSGGPAAQYF	TGTGCCAGCAGTGACTCGCGGACTAGCGGGGGGCCGGCGGCCCAGTACTTC